This TCR beta chain was sequenced during a study of molecular identifiers for immune sequencing clone quantification. The CDR3 covers 13 residues. The V gene lost 6 bases and the J gene lost 4 bases, with 13 bases spanning the gap. CDR1 and CDR2 (germline): MNHEY, SVGAGI. This clonotype has a handful of counts. A CD8+CD4-CCR7+CD45RA+ gate was used to sort naive CD8 T cells. With listed TCR primers and previously described methods, bulk TCR libraries were prepared. TCRdb fed the PCR reads into MiXCR, producing one record per CDR3 protein. Of approximately 590,000 distinct CDR3 sequences listed, 25% were seen once; the top ten hold 0.7% to 0.95%.

This sequence originates from a human donor in good health. Some libraries in this study had Jurkat cell RNA spiked in. This chain links TRBV6-5 with TRBJ2-7; tentatively, D is TRBD2 (6 bases). The sample comprised naive CD8+ T cells from blood, with Jurkat cell RNA spiked in. As to subset: FACS-sorted CD8+CD4-CCR7+CD45RA+ naive T cells. CDR3 DNA sequence: TGTGCCAGCAGCCCCGGGGGTTGGTACGAGCAGTACTTC. Residues: CASSPGGWYEQYF.